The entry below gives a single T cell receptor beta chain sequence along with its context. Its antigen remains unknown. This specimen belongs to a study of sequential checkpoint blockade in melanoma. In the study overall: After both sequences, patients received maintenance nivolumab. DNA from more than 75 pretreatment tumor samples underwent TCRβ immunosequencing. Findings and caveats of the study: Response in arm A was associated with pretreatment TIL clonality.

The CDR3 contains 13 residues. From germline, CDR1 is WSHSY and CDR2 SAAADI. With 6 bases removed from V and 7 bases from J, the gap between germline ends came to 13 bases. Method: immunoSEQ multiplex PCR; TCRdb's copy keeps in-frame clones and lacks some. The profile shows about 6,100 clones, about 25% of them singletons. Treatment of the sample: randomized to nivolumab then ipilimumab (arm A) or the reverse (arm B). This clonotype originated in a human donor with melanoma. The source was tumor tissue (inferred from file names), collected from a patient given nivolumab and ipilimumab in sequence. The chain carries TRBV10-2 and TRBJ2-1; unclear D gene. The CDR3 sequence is CASRLGRLNEQFF. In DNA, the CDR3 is TGCGCCAGCAGATTGGGAAGGCTGAATGAGCAGTTCTTC.